Listed below are T cell receptor beta chains from one sample, sequenced in a study of cytomegalovirus exposure and HLA in healthy donors. Method: immunoSEQ multiplex PCR; TCRdb's copy keeps in-frame clones and lacks some. This sample has just over 95,000 clones; about 77% occur once, and the top ten carry 4.5% to 5.5%. Sample: PBMCs. The receptors come from a woman aged 40-49 years in good health and CMV-seronegative. Both conserved end residues are part of each CDR3. A D gene is named only where the DNA matches it firmly. Clone sizes are given selectively: once, few, many, or a class where the clone is expanded.

TRBV27	TRBJ1-1	-	-	CASSSLPGIRLNTEAFF	TGTGCCAGCAGTTCGCTACCAGGGATCCGGCTGAACACTGAAGCTTTCTTT
TRBV6-4	TRBJ2-1	TRBD2	-	CASSVAGGYNEQFF	TGTGCCAGCAGCGTAGCGGGGGGTTACAATGAGCAGTTCTTC
TRBV7-2	TRBJ2-1	-	-	CASSLAISAGINEQFF	TGTGCCAGCAGCTTAGCCATTAGCGCGGGGATTAATGAGCAGTTCTTC
TRBV2	TRBJ1-6	-	-	CASKRDFGSPLHF	TGTGCCAGTAAAAGGGACTTCGGGTCACCCCTCCACTTT
TRBV19	TRBJ1-2	-	-	CASIGINYGYTF	TGTGCCAGTATCGGGATAAACTATGGCTACACCTTC
TRBV10-1	TRBJ1-1	-	few	CASSDRNTEAFF	TGCGCCAGCAGTGACCGGAACACTGAAGCTTTCTTT
TRBV25-1	TRBJ1-1	-	-	CASRQARITEAFF	TGTGCCAGCAGACAGGCGAGGATCACTGAAGCTTTCTTT
TRBV18	TRBJ1-6	-	-	CASSPGPDNSPLHF	TGTGCCAGCTCACCGGGGCCTGATAATTCACCCCTCCACTTT
TRBV6-1	TRBJ1-2	TRBD1	once	CASSVSHETGQGYGYTF	TGTGCCAGCAGTGTCTCACACGAGACAGGGCAAGGCTATGGCTACACCTTC
TRBV10-3	TRBJ2-5	TRBD1	-	CASEKGGGETQYF	TGTGCCAGCGAAAAAGGGGGCGGGGAGACCCAGTACTTC
TRBV5-6	TRBJ2-3	TRBD2	-	CASSSGTIISDTQYF	TGTGCCAGCAGCTCCGGGACTATAATTTCAGATACGCAGTATTTT
TRBV29-1	TRBJ1-2	TRBD1	-	CSVGRGTGGANYGYTF	TGCAGCGTTGGACGCGGGACAGGGGGAGCTAACTATGGCTACACCTTC